The 27 T cell receptor beta chains presented below share a single source sample, sequenced in a study of identical twins. A single record per CDR3 protein comes from TCRdb applying MiXCR to the 5' RACE reads. The data show 350,000 to 400,000 distinct CDR3 sequences, approximately 9.1% seen once. Sequenced input: naive T cells sorted from blood. The receptors come from a woman between 45 and 60 years old in good health.

The rearrangement uses TRBV29-1 and TRBJ2-3; D perhaps matches TRBD2 (6 bases). The V gene lost 4 bases and the J gene lost 2 bases, with 22 bases spanning the gap. This CDR3 comprises 17 residues. CDR1 is SQVTM and CDR2 is ANQGSEA in the germline V gene. Here the CDR3 reads CSVGGGNKHQLTDTQYF. The DNA for the CDR3 is TGCAGCGTTGGTGGCGGGAATAAACATCAACTCACAGATACGCAGTATTTT.

This sequence joins TRBV27 and TRBJ2-3; D gene uncertain. Germline CDR1 is MNHEY and CDR2 is SMNVEV (reference sequence). CDR3 size: 14 residues. V lost 4 bases to trimming and J lost 0 bases, with 8 bases between them. CDR3 sequence (DNA): TGTGCCAGCAGTTCCGTTAGAAGCACAGATACGCAGTATTTT. Amino acid sequence: CASSSVRSTDTQYF.

This clonotype has ten or more counts. V and J are TRBV20-1 and TRBJ2-2, with 8 positions matching TRBD2. Germline V gene sequence: CDR1 DFQATT, CDR2 SNEGSKA (reference sequence). The CDR3 loop spans 15 amino acids. With 2 bases clipped from V and 4 bases from J, the junction kept 6 bases outside the gene matches. The CDR3 bases are TGCAGTGCTAGACCTAGCGGGCGCGGCACCGGGGAGCTGTTTTTT. Protein product: CSARPSGRGTGELFF.

This clonotype has only a few counts. This rearrangement joins TRBV9 to TRBJ2-3; 14 nucleotides line up with TRBD2. The CDR3 spans 18 residues. Germline-derived CDR1 and CDR2 are SGDLS and YYNGEE. V dropped 2 bases and J dropped 0; count of bases not matched to a gene: 5. CDR3 sequence: CASSVRTSGGPSTDTQYF. CDR3 coding DNA: TGTGCCAGCAGCGTCCGGACTAGCGGGGGGCCTAGCACAGATACGCAGTATTTT.

This clonotype showed up just a few times. The chain has TRBV20-1 and TRBJ2-7, with TRBD2 as a possible D gene (5 bases). The germline V and J ends were trimmed by 3 bases and 2 bases, with 17 bases remaining between them. CDR3 length equals 15 residues. CDR1 and CDR2 (germline): DFQATT, SNEGSKA (reference sequence). The CDR3 region has the DNA TGCAGTGCTAGGGCCGGGAAGGGAGCGACCTACGAGCAGTACTTC. Protein: CSARAGKGATYEQYF.

This clonotype came up a few times. The chain couples TRBV29-1 to TRBJ2-7, with 9 bases fitting TRBD2. Trimming took 5 bases from V and 4 from J; bases not matched to a gene: 6. CDR1 is SQVTM and CDR2 is ANQGSEA in the germline V gene. CDR3 length: 13 residues. CDR3 sequence: CSVILAGVYEQYF. The CDR3 nucleotides read TGCAGCGTTATTTTAGCGGGAGTGTACGAGCAGTACTTC.

Ten or more counts support this clonotype. The V and J genes are TRBV2 and TRBJ2-1, with 13 bases matching TRBD2. With V trimmed by 11 bases and J by 6 bases, 7 bases remained unmatched. Germline CDR1 reads SNHLY; CDR2 reads FYNNEI. The CDR3 has 14 residues. Written as DNA, the CDR3 is TGTGCCCAGGAACGGACTAGCGGGAGCAATGAGCAGTTCTTC. Its translation: CAQERTSGSNEQFF.

This clonotype was seen more than once but under ten times. V usage is TRBV7-3 and J usage is TRBJ2-7; 7 bases align to TRBD1. Germline loops: CDR1 SGHTA, CDR2 FQGTGA. Trimming cost V 5 bases and J 2 bases; bases outside gene matches: 12. The CDR3 is 16 amino acids. For the CDR3, the DNA is TGTGCCAGCAGCGATAGTAACGGGACAGAAGCCTACGAGCAGTACTTC. It codes for CASSDSNGTEAYEQYF. Variable domain in full (rest from reference TRBV7-3 and TRBJ2-7): GAGVSQTPSNKVTEKGKYVELRCDPISGHTALYWYRQSLGQGPEFLIYFQGTGAADDSGLPNDRFFAVRPEGSVSTLKIQRTERGDSAVYLCASSDSNGTEAYEQYFGPGTRLTVT.

This clonotype appeared many times. The rearrangement joins TRBV5-1 to TRBJ2-3; D remains unclear. Germline V gene sequence: CDR1 SGHRS, CDR2 YFSETQ. V lost 2 bases and J 2 bases, leaving 12 bases between the germline ends. The CDR3 spans 15 residues. The CDR3 loop is CASSFQRSYTDTQYF. The CDR3 DNA reads TGCGCCAGCAGCTTTCAGCGAAGTTACACAGATACGCAGTATTTT.

This clonotype was counted ten times or more. This chain uses TRBV27 with TRBJ2-2; D unresolved. Trimming stripped 9 bases from V and 7 bases from J, with 15 bases between. The CDR3 is made up of 13 amino acids. The V gene's germline CDR1 is MNHEY and CDR2 SMNVEV (reference sequence). The chain's CDR3 is CASRSGPYGELFF. CDR3 in DNA: TGTGCCAGTCGGTCCGGGCCTTACGGGGAGCTGTTTTTT.

The genes are TRBV2 and TRBJ2-4; tentative D call: TRBD2 (6 bases). CDR3 length equals 14 residues. CDR1 is SNHLY and CDR2 is FYNNEI in the germline V gene. The V gene lost 10 bases and the J gene lost 1 base, with 14 bases spanning the gap. The CDR3 nucleotides read TGTGCCACAGCCGGAGGGTATGCCAAAAACATTCAGTACTTC. Protein product: CATAGGYAKNIQYF. The complete variable domain, with remaining parts taken from reference TRBV2 and TRBJ2-4, reads EPEVTQTPSHQVTQMGQEVILRCVPISNHLYFYWYRQILGQKVEFLVSFYNNEISEKSEIFDDQFSVERPDGSNFTLKIRSTKLEDSAMYFCATAGGYAKNIQYFGAGTRLSVL.

V is TRBV5-1 and J is TRBJ2-2; 16 bases align to TRBD2. The CDR3 loop spans 18 amino acids. Unmatched junction bases numbered 6, after V lost 3 bases and J lost 4 bases. Germline V gene data show CDR1 as SGHRS and CDR2 as YFSETQ. DNA for the CDR3: TGCGCCAGCAGCTCTCCGGGACTAGCGGGAGGGACCACCGGGGAGCTGTTTTTT. It codes for CASSSPGLAGGTTGELFF.

This chain connects TRBV30 to TRBJ1-5; D remains unclear. The CDR3 is 13 amino acids. Germline assignment: CDR1 GTSNPN and CDR2 SVGIG (reference sequence). V lost 2 bases and J 3 bases, leaving 8 bases between the germline ends. In DNA form, the CDR3 reads TGTGCCTGGAGTCCATTAGCCAATCAGCCCCAGCATTTT. It is translated as CAWSPLANQPQHF.

This clonotype was recorded a few times. J is TRBJ2-7 and V is TRBV18, with 13 nucleotides matching TRBD2. The germline CDR1 and CDR2 sequences are KGHSH and LQKENI. The junction had 9 bases not matched to a gene; V was cut back by 3 bases and J by 4 bases. The CDR3 sequence is 17 residues long. The CDR3 DNA sequence: TGTGCCAGCTCACCTCCTAAGACTAGCGGGGGGAAATACGAGCAGTACGTC. This sequence encodes CASSPPKTSGGKYEQYV.

The table lists this clonotype with a few counts. This chain links TRBV18 with TRBJ2-4; 9 bases line up with TRBD1. There are 15 residues in the CDR3. Germline assignment: CDR1 KGHSH and CDR2 LQKENI. V was pared by 6 bases and J by 6 bases, with 9 bases of the junction left unmatched. The CDR3 loop reads CASSLRDRVLNIQYF. Written as DNA, the CDR3 is TGTGCCAGCTCCCTCCGGGACAGGGTATTAAACATTCAGTACTTC.

This clonotype appeared a single time. The chain is built from TRBV29-1 and TRBJ2-1; 10 bases map to TRBD1. The germline CDR1 and CDR2 sequences are SQVTM and ANQGSEA. Unmatched junction bases numbered 5, after V lost 7 bases and J lost 8 bases. The CDR3 sequence is 12 residues long. CDR3 bases: TGCAGCGGGGACAGGGGAGGCTATGAGCAGTTCTTC. Translated, it gives CSGDRGGYEQFF.

This chain uses TRBV20-1 with TRBJ2-1; no clear D gene. This CDR3 is built from 12 residues. Deletions cut 5 bases from V and 5 bases from J, with 10 bases between. In germline, CDR1 is DFQATT, CDR2 SNEGSKA (reference sequence). This chain's CDR3 is CSAPDRNNEQFF. The CDR3 DNA is TGCAGTGCTCCAGATAGAAACAATGAGCAGTTCTTC.

In its sample, this clonotype was seen many times. This chain links TRBV11-3 with TRBJ2-1, with TRBD2 identical over 11 bases. Unmatched junction bases numbered 7, after V lost 0 bases and J lost 9 bases. This CDR3 spans 16 amino acids. Germline lookup yields CDR1 SGHNT and CDR2 YENEEA. CDR3 nucleotide sequence: TGTGCCAGCAGCTTAGATGCACTAGCGGGAGTTCTTGAGCAGTTCTTC. Translated, it gives CASSLDALAGVLEQFF.

Many counts were recorded for this clonotype. The chain is built from TRBV12-3 or TRBV12-4 and TRBJ2-1; 8 bases fit TRBD2. The trim removed 3 bases at V and 10 bases at J, leaving 14 bases unmatched. The CDR3 runs to 16 residues. CDR3 DNA: TGTGCCAGCAGTTTGTTTTTGTCGGGAGGGCCAGGGGAGCAGTTCTTC. It codes for CASSLFLSGGPGEQFF.

The chain employs TRBV6-5 and TRBJ2-6; D is uncertain. The germline gives CDR1 MNHEY, CDR2 SVGAGI. The CDR3 is 16 residues long. Trimming stripped 7 bases from V and 0 bases from J, with 13 bases between. The CDR3 DNA reads TGTGCCAGCAACAAGCATGAGAGCTCTGGGGCCAACGTCCTGACTTTC. It yields the protein CASNKHESSGANVLTF.

This clonotype was detected only a few times. The V call is TRBV18, the J call TRBJ2-2; perhaps TRBD1 as D (6 bases). CDR1 is KGHSH and CDR2 is LQKENI in the germline V gene. Trimming shortened V by 6 bases and J by 3 bases, and 11 bases separated the two germline ends. The CDR3 covers 14 residues. The CDR3 sequence is CASSDGQYTGELFF. CDR3 bases: TGTGCCAGCTCCGATGGACAGTACACCGGGGAGCTGTTTTTT. The full variable domain, its missing parts supplied by reference TRBV18 and TRBJ2-2, is NAGVMQNPRHLVRRRGQEARLRCSPMKGHSHVYWYRQLPEEGLKFMVYLQKENIIDESGMPKERFSAEFPKEGPSILRIQQVVRGDSAAYFCASSDGQYTGELFFGEGSRLTVL.

This clonotype was picked up a small number of times. The rearrangement uses TRBV7-9 and TRBJ2-1; TRBD2 matches at 8 bases. Germline V CDR1 and CDR2: SEHNR, FQNEAQ (reference sequence). Trimming at V came to 4 bases and at J to 5 bases, leaving 10 bases not matched to a gene. CDR3 length: 16 residues. The CDR3 spells CASSSPWTSLDNEQFF. Here the CDR3 DNA reads TGTGCCAGCAGCTCGCCCTGGACTAGCCTAGACAATGAGCAGTTCTTC.

The CDR3 spells CASTLTGGPGELFF. In DNA, the CDR3 is TGTGCCAGCACCCTAACAGGTGGCCCCGGGGAGCTGTTTTTT. The chain combines TRBV27 with TRBJ2-2, with a weak D call TRBD1 (5 bases). The CDR3 contains 14 residues. Germline V gene lookup returns CDR1 MNHEY and CDR2 SMNVEV (reference sequence). Trimming left V 7 bases short and J 6 bases short, with 15 bases between.

The V and J genes are TRBV20-1 and TRBJ1-1; D unclear. The ends were cut back, 5 bases at V and 0 bases at J, with 7 bases in the middle. The CDR3 loop spans 12 amino acids. Germline-derived CDR1 and CDR2 are DFQATT and SNEGSKA (reference sequence). The CDR3 DNA follows: TGCAGTGCTCAGACCATGAACACTGAAGCTTTCTTT. It encodes CSAQTMNTEAFF.

This clonotype was detected many times. V gene TRBV6-5 combines with J gene TRBJ2-1, with D tentatively TRBD1 (6 bases). The germline CDR1 and CDR2 sequences are MNHEY and SVGAGI. The CDR3 contains 14 residues. The V gene lost 8 bases and the J gene lost 5 bases, with 16 bases spanning the gap. CDR3 DNA sequence: TGTGCCAGCGGGCGCCAGGGGCTCGACAATGAGCAGTTCTTC. As protein: CASGRQGLDNEQFF.

In its sample, this clonotype was seen many times. This sequence joins TRBV20-1 and TRBJ2-1; the match to TRBD2 covers 10 bases. Germline assignment: CDR1 DFQATT and CDR2 SNEGSKA (reference sequence). The junction had 8 bases not matched to a gene; V was cut back by 0 bases and J by 6 bases. The CDR3 extends over 16 amino acids. The CDR3 is CSARDPGLALFNEQFF. Here the CDR3 DNA reads TGCAGTGCTAGAGACCCGGGACTAGCGTTATTCAATGAGCAGTTCTTC.

This clonotype has a handful of counts. This chain joins TRBV6-5 and TRBJ2-1, with unresolved D. The CDR3 has 13 residues. V lost 0 bases and J lost 7, with 7 bases in between. Germline V gene sequence: CDR1 MNHEY, CDR2 SVGAGI. The CDR3 DNA follows: TGTGCCAGCAGTTACTCCGGGTGGAATGAGCAGTTCTTC. Protein: CASSYSGWNEQFF.